This T cell receptor beta chain was captured by sequencing in a study of T cells after somatic rescue of genetic block (dated by TCRdb to the early 2020s). Describing the broader study: What the study looked at was long-term robustness, specifically in a T-cell system that came about through somatic rescue of a genetic block in T-cell development.

Note on this clone: Its antigen is not yet known. No much larger clone is present one base from it, and per-base qualities are unavailable.

V loses 2 bases at its end and J loses 5 bases; junction bases beyond the gene matches: 1. The germline V gene provides CDR1 SGHRS and CDR2 YFSETQ. The cysteine opens and the phenylalanine closes a CDR3 of 13 amino acids. Of all the DNA, just the CDR3 is kept, 39 bases in frame from base 1. Library generation was performed with the immunoSEQ multiplex PCR assay. The table comes from immuneACCESS by way of TCRdb, which keeps in-frame sequences with V and J called. Part of the clones is missing from these tables; in studies checked, under half for an unresolved V gene and the rest for unknown reasons. Recorded for this sample are tens of thousands of clones; just under 90% of them occurred a single time. The ten largest clones take up around 1.5% of the sample.

The chain uses TRBV5-1 and TRBJ2-1, with TRBD2 matching 7 junction bases. The sequencing sample was made of peripheral blood mononuclear cells (PBMCs). The source is a young woman. The CDR3 protein: CASSLLANNEQFF. DNA sequence: TGCGCCAGCAGCTTACTAGCGAACAATGAGCAGTTCTTC.